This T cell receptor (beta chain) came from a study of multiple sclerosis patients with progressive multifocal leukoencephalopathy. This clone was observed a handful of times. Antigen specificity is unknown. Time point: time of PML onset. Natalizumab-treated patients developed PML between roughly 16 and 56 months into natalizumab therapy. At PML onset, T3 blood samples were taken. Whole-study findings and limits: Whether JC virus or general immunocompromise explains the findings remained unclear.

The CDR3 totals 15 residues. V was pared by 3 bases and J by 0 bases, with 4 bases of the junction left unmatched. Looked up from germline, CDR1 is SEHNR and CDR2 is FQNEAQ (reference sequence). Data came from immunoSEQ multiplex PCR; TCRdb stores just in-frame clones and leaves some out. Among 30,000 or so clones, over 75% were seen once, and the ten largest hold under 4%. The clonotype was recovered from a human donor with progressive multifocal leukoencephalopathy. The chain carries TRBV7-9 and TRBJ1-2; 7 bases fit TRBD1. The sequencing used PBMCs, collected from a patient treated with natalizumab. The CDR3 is CASSFRGQPNYGYTF. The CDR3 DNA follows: TGTGCCAGCAGCTTTCGGGGACAGCCTAACTATGGCTACACCTTC.